This TCR beta chain was sequenced during a study of blood T cell repertoires in COVID-19. Study at large: Samples taken during acute and convalescent COVID-19 were collected in the United States, Italy and Spain.

Germline V gene lookup returns CDR1 MNHNS and CDR2 SASEGT. With 3 bases removed from V and 0 bases from J, the gap between germline ends came to 8 bases. CDR3 length: 14 residues. As handled by the study authors: It was from reference gene primer amplification that nucleated cell counts were estimated. Data came from immunoSEQ multiplex PCR; TCRdb stores just in-frame clones and leaves some out. V and J calls and clone size are copied from that table; D and trimming were computed from the DNA. Of about 320,000 clones in the sample, around 83% are singletons; the top ten hold 0.95% to 1.5%. V usage is TRBV6-1 and J usage is TRBJ1-1; D is unclear. The TCR sequence derives from a woman between 45 and 65 years old with acute or convalescent COVID-19. Sequenced input: peripheral blood. CDR3 sequence (DNA): TGTGCCAGCAGTGAGCGGTTCCTGAACACTGAAGCTTTCTTT. Translation: CASSERFLNTEAFF.